The clone carrying this TCR beta chain was detected once. Its antigen is as yet unknown. Investigators profiled TCR beta VDJ and CDR3 from genomic DNA template. One entry per CDR3 protein results from TCRdb running MiXCR on the reads. Of 95,000 to 120,000 distinct CDR3 sequences listed, 50% to 65% are singletons. The sample originates from a study of CD8+CD57+ T cells in acquired aplastic anemia. Background on the study: Sorted CD4+ and CD8+ cells gave a mean 3.2 ug DNA, range about 0.19 to 27.4 ug.

The CDR3 loop spans 16 amino acids. Trimming at V came to 0 bases and at J to 2 bases, leaving 5 bases not matched to a gene. The germline CDR1 and CDR2 sequences are MGHDK and SYGVNS. Study-level points and caveats: Patients and controls had in common 25 to 30 CD8+ CDR3 sequences.

This TCR was recovered from a human donor in good health, serving as a control. The chain combines TRBV25-1 with TRBJ2-7, with TRBD1 matching 9 bases. Sequencing was carried out using sorted CD4+, CD8+, or CD8+CD57+ T cells (not recorded which) from PBMCs. CDR3 DNA: TGTGCCAGCAGTGAATATCCGGGACAGGGTACCTACGAGCAGTACTTC. Amino acid sequence: CASSEYPGQGTYEQYF.